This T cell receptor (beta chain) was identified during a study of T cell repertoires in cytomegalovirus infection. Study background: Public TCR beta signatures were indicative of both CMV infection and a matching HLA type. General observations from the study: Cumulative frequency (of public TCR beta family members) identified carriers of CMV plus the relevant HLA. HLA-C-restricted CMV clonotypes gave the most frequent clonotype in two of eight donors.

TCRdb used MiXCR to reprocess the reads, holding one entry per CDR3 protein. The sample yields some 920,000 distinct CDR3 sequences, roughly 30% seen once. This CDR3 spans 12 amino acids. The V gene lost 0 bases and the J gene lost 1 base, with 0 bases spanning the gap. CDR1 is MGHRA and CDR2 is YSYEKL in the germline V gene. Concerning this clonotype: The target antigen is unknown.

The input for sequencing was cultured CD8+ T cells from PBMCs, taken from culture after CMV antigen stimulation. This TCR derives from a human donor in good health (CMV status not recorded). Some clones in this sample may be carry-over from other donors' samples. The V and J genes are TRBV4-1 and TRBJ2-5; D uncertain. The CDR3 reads CASSQDQETQYF. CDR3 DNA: TGCGCCAGCAGCCAAGACCAAGAGACCCAGTACTTC.